This entry is about one T cell receptor (beta chain). This sample was included in a study of cytomegalovirus exposure and HLA in healthy donors. Method: immunoSEQ multiplex PCR; TCRdb's copy keeps in-frame clones and lacks some. Counted here are more than 120,000 clones, 87% occurring once; the ten biggest clones make up roughly 4.8%. There are 15 residues in the CDR3. V was pared by 4 bases and J by 7 bases, with 5 bases of the junction left unmatched. Germline V gene lookup returns CDR1 ENHRY and CDR2 SYGVKD. The receptor was isolated from a man younger than 35 in good health and CMV-seropositive. Sequencing was done on a sample of PBMCs. The V call is TRBV10-3, the J call TRBJ2-1; 12 nucleotides align to TRBD2. Here the CDR3 reads CAISGLLAGGNEQFF. CDR3 coding DNA: TGTGCCATCAGTGGGCTACTAGCGGGAGGAAATGAGCAGTTCTTC.